This T cell receptor (beta chain) derives from a study of CD4 T cells in relation to SARS-CoV-2 and coronaviruses. Before the COVID-19 pandemic, during about 2010-2019, CD4+ T cells were taken from unexposed donors. CD4+ T cells were isolated from the cells after more than 8 days of culture. This clone was detected only a few times. The target antigen is unknown. This CDR3 spans 14 amino acids. CDR1 and CDR2 from the germline V gene are SGDLS and YYNGEE. With 3 bases removed from V and 0 bases from J, the gap between germline ends came to 9 bases. Measured with immunoSEQ multiplex PCR; TCRdb has only the in-frame clones, and not every one. Of just under 20,000 clones listed, 70% to 75% are singletons.

V gene TRBV9 combines with J gene TRBJ1-2, with D uncertain. Input material: CD4+ T cells from PBMCs, cultured in vitro. The receptor comes from a human donor in good health. CDR3 DNA sequence: TGTGCCAGCAGCGGCGGGAATGCTAACTATGGCTACACCTTC. It encodes CASSGGNANYGYTF.